This T cell receptor (beta chain) originates from a study of blood T cell repertoires in COVID-19. Study context: There were acute and convalescent COVID-19 samples, and they came from the United States, Italy and Spain. Nucleic acid was either cDNA or gDNA, and it came from T cells, B-cell-depleted T cells, or PBMCs.

Original data processing: By means of reference gene primer amplification, nucleated cell counts were estimated. Assay: immunoSEQ multiplex PCR; the TCRdb copy retains only in-frame clones and omits some. The V and J calls and the clone size are those of that table, but D and trimming were determined from the DNA. The sample shows 200,000 to 250,000 clones, more than 70% of them seen only once. Sequences were obtained from peripheral blood. This sequence originates from a woman in her thirties or forties who had recovered from COVID-19.

CDR3 residues: CASSYGVGGASQPQHF. The CDR3 region has the DNA TGTGCCAGCAGTTATGGGGTAGGGGGCGCGAGTCAGCCCCAGCATTTT. J is TRBJ1-5 and V is TRBV6-2 or TRBV6-3, with 7 bases matching TRBD1. Germline CDR1 MNHEY, CDR2 SVGEGT. The CDR3 contains 16 residues. Unmatched junction bases numbered 11, after V lost 3 bases and J lost 6 bases.